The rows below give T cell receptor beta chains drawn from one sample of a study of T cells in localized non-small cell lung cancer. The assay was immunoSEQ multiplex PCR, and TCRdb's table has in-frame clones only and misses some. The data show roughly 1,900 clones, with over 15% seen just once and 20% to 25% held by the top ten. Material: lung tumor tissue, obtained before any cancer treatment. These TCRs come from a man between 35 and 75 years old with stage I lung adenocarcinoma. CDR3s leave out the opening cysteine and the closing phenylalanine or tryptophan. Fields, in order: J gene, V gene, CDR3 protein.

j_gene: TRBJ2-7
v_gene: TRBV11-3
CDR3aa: ASSGTGFLYEQY

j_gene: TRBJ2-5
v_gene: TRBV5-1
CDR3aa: ASSLGPAGGPGETQY

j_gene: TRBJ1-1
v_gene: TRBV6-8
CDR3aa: ASSLRGMNTEAF

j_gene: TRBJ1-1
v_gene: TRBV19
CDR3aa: ASQDRDTEAF

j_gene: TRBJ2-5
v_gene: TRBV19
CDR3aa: ASSPSSTPEETQY

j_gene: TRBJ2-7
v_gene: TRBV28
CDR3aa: ASSLRTPYEQY

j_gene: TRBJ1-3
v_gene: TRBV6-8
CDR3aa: ASSLPTGDGNTIY

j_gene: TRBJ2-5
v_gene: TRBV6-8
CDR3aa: ASSYTRTSGGETQY

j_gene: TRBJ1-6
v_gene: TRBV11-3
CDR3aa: ASSNRQGLGSPLH

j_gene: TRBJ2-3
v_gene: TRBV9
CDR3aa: ASSEYRGNTQY

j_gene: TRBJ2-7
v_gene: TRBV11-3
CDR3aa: ASSLEGSSYEQY

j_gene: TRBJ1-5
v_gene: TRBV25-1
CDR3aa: ASSHGTANYGNQPQH

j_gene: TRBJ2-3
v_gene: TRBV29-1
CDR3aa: SVAGTSGGSTDTQY

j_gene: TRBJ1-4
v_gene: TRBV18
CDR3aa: ASSPRQGTTNEKLF

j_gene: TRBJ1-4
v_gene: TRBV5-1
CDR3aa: ASSSERGWGEKLF

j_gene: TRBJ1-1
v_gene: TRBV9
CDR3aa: ASSEGQGYISEAF

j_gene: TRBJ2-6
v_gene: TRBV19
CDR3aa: ASLQTGPLAGANVLT

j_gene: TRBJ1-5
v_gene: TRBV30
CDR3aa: AWSETGTGRSNQPQH